This TCR beta chain is from a study of cytomegalovirus exposure and HLA in healthy donors. Whole-study context: When just under 400 donors were genotyped, approximately 81% of them were found to fall in the Caucasian-associated ancestry cluster. Broader study findings: Under in vitro conditions, three CMV-associated chains were confirmed as specific for CMV antigens. In a later analysis, compared with equally common non-associated chains, HLA-associated beta chains were more expanded.

A note on this clone: As yet, its antigen is unknown.

It was with 60 Vbeta and 13 Jbeta primers that the PCR ran. The method was immunoSEQ multiplex PCR; TCRdb's version includes in-frame clones alone and lacks a portion of them. The table has 100,000 to 150,000 clones, about 73% seen once; the top ten hold about 4.4%. The CDR3 loop spans 15 amino acids. Germline V CDR1 and CDR2: ENHRY, SYGVKD. Trimming took 6 bases from V and 3 from J; bases not matched to a gene: 7. V and J are TRBV10-3 and TRBJ1-2, with 10 bases aligning to TRBD1. The TCR was taken from a woman in her 50s in good health and CMV-seropositive. Sequences were obtained from PBMCs. In DNA, the CDR3 is TGTGCCATCAGGGGAAGACAGGGGGCGGACTATGGCTACACCTTC. Encoded protein: CAIRGRQGADYGYTF.